The 27 T cell receptor beta chains reported below all come from one sample, sequenced in a study of T cell responses to AZD1222 COVID-19 vaccine. The data were produced by immunoSEQ multiplex PCR, yet TCRdb's version contains in-frame clones alone and is incomplete. Of some 36,000 clones listed, about 89% are singletons. This specimen consisted of peripheral blood, obtained on day 0 of AZD1222 vaccination. These receptors were obtained from an adult in good health.

The V call is TRBV7-9, the J call TRBJ2-7; 15 bases are shared with TRBD2. Germline V gene lookup returns CDR1 SEHNR and CDR2 FQNEAQ (reference sequence). The V and J ends lost 3 bases and 4 bases, in that order; junction bases with no gene match: 4. The CDR3 is 16 amino acids. Here the CDR3 reads CASSFGLAGGTYEQYF. CDR3 nucleotide sequence: TGTGCCAGCAGCTTTGGACTAGCGGGAGGGACATACGAGCAGTACTTC.

This chain uses TRBV7-2 with TRBJ1-5, with unresolved D. Germline CDR1 reads SGHTA; CDR2 reads FQGNSA. Trimming stripped 3 bases from V and 7 bases from J, with 19 bases between. CDR3 size: 16 residues. The CDR3 spells CASSFNSVEGQQPQHF. CDR3 nucleotides: TGTGCCAGCAGCTTCAACTCCGTGGAGGGTCAGCAGCCCCAGCATTTT.

Only one count was recorded for this clone. The chain joins TRBV5-4 to TRBJ2-7; D is possibly TRBD2 (5 bases). The CDR3 has 14 amino acids. Germline values: CDR1 SGHNT, CDR2 YYREEE (reference sequence). V shed 0 bases and J shed 0 bases, with 7 bases lying between them. The CDR3 here is CASSLGGNSYEQYF. The CDR3 DNA follows: TGTGCCAGCAGCTTGGGAGGGAACTCCTACGAGCAGTACTTC.

This clone was seen only a few times. V is TRBV19 and J is TRBJ2-7; D not resolved. Germline loops: CDR1 LNHDA, CDR2 SQIVND (reference sequence). Trimming shortened V by 3 bases and J by 4 bases, and 10 bases separated the two germline ends. The length of the CDR3 is 13 residues. The CDR3 region has the DNA TGTGCCAGTAGTATTACGCCCATATACGAGCAGTACTTC. This encodes CASSITPIYEQYF.

The rearrangement links TRBV2 to TRBJ2-7; D unresolved. V lost 4 bases, J lost 0 bases, and 13 bases lay in between. CDR1 SNHLY and CDR2 FYNNEI come from the germline V gene. The CDR3 runs 15 residues. For the CDR3, the DNA is TGTGCCAGCAGTGGAGGCGGCTTGAGCTCCTACGAGCAGTACTTC. Translation: CASSGGGLSSYEQYF.

The sample holds one count of this clone. V gene TRBV5-4 combines with J gene TRBJ1-1; D not resolved. Trimming removed 1 base at V and 1 base at J, with 8 bases between. CDR3 length: 14 residues. CDR1 is SGHNT, CDR2 YYREEE, per germline (reference sequence). In nucleotides, the CDR3 is TGTGCCAGCAGCTTGATAGACGGGAACACTGAAGCTTTCTTT. Translated: CASSLIDGNTEAFF. Filled out from reference TRBV5-4 and TRBJ1-1, the complete variable domain reads ETGVTQSPTHLIKTRGQQVTLRCSSQSGHNTVSWYQQALGQGPQFIFQYYREEENGRGNFPPRFSGLQFPNYSSELNVNALELDDSALYLCASSLIDGNTEAFFGQGTRLTVV.

J is TRBJ2-6 and V is TRBV10-3, with 9 nucleotides matching TRBD1. The CDR3 length is 16 residues. Trimming took 6 bases from V and 4 from J; bases not matched to a gene: 7. The germline gives CDR1 ENHRY, CDR2 SYGVKD. CDR3 sequence reads: CAISSGQGMGANVLTF. DNA of the CDR3: TGTGCCATCAGCTCAGGACAGGGGATGGGGGCCAACGTCCTGACTTTC.

This chain joins TRBV5-4 and TRBJ2-7; the match to TRBD1 covers 9 bases. V gave up 0 bases and J gave up 7 bases; unmatched junction bases: 8. CDR1 is SGHNT and CDR2 is YYREEE in the germline V gene (reference sequence). CDR3 size: 15 residues. In DNA form, the CDR3 reads TGTGCCAGCAGCTTGGATGGGACAGGGTTAAGGGAGCAGTACTTC. Residues: CASSLDGTGLREQYF.

The V call is TRBV7-2, the J call TRBJ2-7; D call uncertain. This CDR3 comprises 13 residues. Germline V gene lookup returns CDR1 SGHTA and CDR2 FQGNSA. Trimming took off 5 bases at V and 2 bases at J, with 10 bases between the two ends. The DNA of the CDR3 is TGTGCCAGCAGCCCCCCCCCGACCTACGAGCAGTACTTC. The encoded protein is CASSPPPTYEQYF. The full variable domain, rest sourced from reference TRBV7-2 and TRBJ2-7, is GAGVSQSPSNKVTEKGKDVELRCDPISGHTALYWYRQSLGQGLEFLIYFQGNSAPDKSGLPSDRFSAERTGGSVSTLTIQRTQQEDSAVYLCASSPPPTYEQYFGPGTRLTVT.

The chain employs TRBV5-1 and TRBJ1-5; 9 nucleotides align to TRBD1. From germline, CDR1 is SGHRS and CDR2 YFSETQ. The length of the CDR3 is 16 residues. V dropped 0 bases and J dropped 2; count of bases not matched to a gene: 3. CDR3: CASSLGTGEGNQPQHF. The CDR3 nucleotides are TGCGCCAGCAGCTTGGGGACAGGGGAAGGCAATCAGCCCCAGCATTTT.

This chain links TRBV28 with TRBJ1-2, with a weak D call TRBD1 (6 bases). With 11 bases removed from V and 6 bases from J, the gap between germline ends came to 19 bases. The CDR3 consists of 13 residues. Germline V gives CDR1 MDHEN, CDR2 SYDVKM. In DNA form, the CDR3 reads TGTGCCCTCGGCGAGACAGGCTGGAATGGCTACACCTTC. This sequence encodes CALGETGWNGYTF.

This chain connects TRBV27 to TRBJ2-1; 11 bases are shared with TRBD2. J gave up 0 bases and V 1 base, and 11 bases lay outside the gene matches. In germline, CDR1 is MNHEY, CDR2 SMNVEV (reference sequence). The CDR3 contains 20 residues. The DNA of the CDR3 is TGTGCCAGCAGTTTATTTTGGGGACTAGCGGAACAGAGCTCCTACAATGAGCAGTTCTTC. This translates into CASSLFWGLAEQSSYNEQFF.

The J gene is TRBJ1-1, the V gene TRBV7-9; 10 bases agree with TRBD1. V dropped 4 bases and J dropped 10; count of bases not matched to a gene: 15. Germline V CDR1 and CDR2: SEHNR, FQNEAQ (reference sequence). CDR3 length equals 16 residues. CDR3 DNA: TGTGCCAGCAGCTCAGGGACAGGGGCCGACGGCCCGGGAGCTTTCTTT. Protein product: CASSSGTGADGPGAFF.

A single count supports this clone. This chain connects TRBV10-3 to TRBJ2-7; TRBD2 agrees at 14 bases. This CDR3 region has 14 residues. In germline, CDR1 is ENHRY, CDR2 SYGVKD. V gave up 10 bases and J gave up 1 base; unmatched junction bases: 3. Here the CDR3 DNA reads TGTGCCAGCGGGACTAGCGGGAGTTCCTACGAGCAGTACTTC. It yields the protein CASGTSGSSYEQYF.

The gene calls are TRBV7-9 and TRBJ2-3; no firm D call. Trimming cost V 6 bases and J 0 bases, with 13 bases left between them. The CDR3 spans 15 residues. Germline V gene data show CDR1 as SEHNR and CDR2 as FQNEAQ (reference sequence). The CDR3: CASSYDPKSTDTQYF. For the CDR3, the DNA is TGTGCCAGCAGTTACGACCCGAAGAGCACAGATACGCAGTATTTT.

The V and J genes are TRBV19 and TRBJ2-7; no firm D call. This CDR3 region has 11 residues. The V end lost 6 bases, the J end lost 8 bases, and 11 bases lay between the germline ends. Germline CDR1 is LNHDA and CDR2 is SQIVND (reference sequence). This CDR3 is CASSSLDKQYF. The CDR3 region has the DNA TGTGCCAGTAGCTCCCTAGACAAGCAGTACTTC. The entire variable domain, with the rest obtained from reference TRBV19 and TRBJ2-7, is as follows: DGGITQSPKYLFRKEGQNVTLSCEQNLNHDAMYWYRQDPGQGLRLIYYSQIVNDFQKGDIAEGYSVSREKKESFPLTVTSAQKNPTAFYLCASSSLDKQYFGPGTRLTVT.

This clone has a single count. The chain is built from TRBV2 and TRBJ1-2, with 7 nucleotides matching TRBD1. Germline V gene lookup returns CDR1 SNHLY and CDR2 FYNNEI. The CDR3 is made up of 14 amino acids. The trim removed 6 bases at V and 4 bases at J, leaving 8 bases unmatched. The DNA of the CDR3 is TGTGCCAGCAGAGGGGACAGTAAGATCTATGGCTACACCTTC. Its protein is CASRGDSKIYGYTF. The entire variable domain, with the rest obtained from reference TRBV2 and TRBJ1-2, is as follows: EPEVTQTPSHQVTQMGQEVILRCVPISNHLYFYWYRQILGQKVEFLVSFYNNEISEKSEIFDDQFSVERPDGSNFTLKIRSTKLEDSAMYFCASRGDSKIYGYTFGSGTRLTVV.

The chain has TRBV18 and TRBJ1-2, with TRBD1 matching over 8 bases. CDR1 and CDR2 (germline): KGHSH, LQKENI. CDR3 length: 16 residues. V trimming: 1 base; J trimming: 3 bases; junction bases outside the gene matches: 7. The CDR3 spells CASSPLGQGKDYGYTF. The CDR3 DNA is TGTGCCAGCTCACCACTAGGACAGGGCAAAGACTATGGCTACACCTTC.

This clone has a handful of counts. This rearrangement joins TRBV28 to TRBJ1-2; 9 nucleotides agree with TRBD1. The V segment lost 2 bases and the J segment 4 bases; nucleotides outside the gene matches: 2. The CDR3 is 14 residues long. Germline V gives CDR1 MDHEN, CDR2 SYDVKM. The CDR3 loop is CASSLGQGTYGYTF. The DNA for the CDR3 is TGTGCCAGCAGTTTAGGACAGGGGACCTATGGCTACACCTTC.

The gene calls are TRBV4-1 and TRBJ1-2; D remains ambiguous. The CDR3 runs to 15 residues. Germline CDR1 MGHRA, CDR2 YSYEKL. Trimming shortened V by 0 bases and J by 4 bases, and 12 bases separated the two germline ends. This CDR3 is CASSQEIEGIYGYTF. The CDR3 DNA sequence: TGCGCCAGCAGCCAAGAAATTGAAGGGATCTATGGCTACACCTTC.

The chain has TRBV6-5 and TRBJ1-4; no reliable D call. V dropped 0 bases and J dropped 4 bases, with 3 bases sitting between them. Per the germline V gene, CDR1 is MNHEY and CDR2 is SVGAGI. The CDR3 is made up of 13 amino acids. In DNA form, the CDR3 reads TGTGCCAGCAGTTACTCAGATAATGAAAAACTGTTTTTT. Amino acid sequence: CASSYSDNEKLFF.

This chain joins TRBV20-1 and TRBJ2-1, with unresolved D. Trimming stripped 3 bases from V and 8 bases from J, with 5 bases between. CDR3 length: 10 amino acids. Germline V CDR1 and CDR2: DFQATT, SNEGSKA (reference sequence). CDR3 bases: TGCAGTGCTAGCCTTTATGAGCAGTTCTTC. Its translation is CSASLYEQFF.

In its sample, this clone was seen a few times. The rearrangement uses TRBV29-1 and TRBJ2-6; D uncertain. Germline CDR1 is SQVTM and CDR2 is ANQGSEA. Trimming cost V 4 bases and J 2 bases, with 9 bases left between them. The CDR3 spans 14 residues. The DNA for the CDR3 is TGCAGCGTTGGGCCGCGACCTGGGGCCAACGTCCTGACTTTC. As protein: CSVGPRPGANVLTF.

This clone was detected only once. The chain uses TRBV19 and TRBJ1-1; D not resolved. Germline loops: CDR1 LNHDA, CDR2 SQIVND (reference sequence). The CDR3 sequence is 12 residues long. V was trimmed by 4 bases and J by 5 bases, leaving 8 bases between them. The CDR3 sequence: CASSSGKTEAFF. As DNA, the CDR3 is TGTGCCAGTAGTAGCGGGAAGACTGAAGCTTTCTTT.

The chain couples TRBV12-3 or TRBV12-4 to TRBJ1-2, with D perhaps TRBD1 (6 bases). The CDR3 is made up of 12 amino acids. The V and J ends lost 7 bases and 3 bases respectively, with 9 bases between them. The CDR3 nucleotides read TGTGCCAGCACGAGGGGGGACTATGGCTACACCTTC. Its translation: CASTRGDYGYTF.

The genes are TRBV5-6 and TRBJ1-5; weak D call: TRBD1 (5 bases). This CDR3 has 14 residues. Germline V gives CDR1 SGHDT, CDR2 YYEEEE. V lost 3 bases, J lost 5 bases, and 12 bases lay in between. CDR3 in amino acids: CASSWGGTYQPQHF. The CDR3 bases are TGTGCCAGCAGCTGGGGGGGGACCTATCAGCCCCAGCATTTT.

The gene calls are TRBV19 and TRBJ2-3; the D gene is possibly TRBD1 (6 bases). CDR1 is LNHDA, CDR2 SQIVND, per germline (reference sequence). The length of the CDR3 is 15 residues. Trimming took 6 bases from V and 4 from J, leaving 17 bases between them. The CDR3 loop reads CASSPGQGWADTQYF. The CDR3 DNA is TGTGCCAGTAGCCCGGGGCAGGGGTGGGCAGATACGCAGTATTTT.